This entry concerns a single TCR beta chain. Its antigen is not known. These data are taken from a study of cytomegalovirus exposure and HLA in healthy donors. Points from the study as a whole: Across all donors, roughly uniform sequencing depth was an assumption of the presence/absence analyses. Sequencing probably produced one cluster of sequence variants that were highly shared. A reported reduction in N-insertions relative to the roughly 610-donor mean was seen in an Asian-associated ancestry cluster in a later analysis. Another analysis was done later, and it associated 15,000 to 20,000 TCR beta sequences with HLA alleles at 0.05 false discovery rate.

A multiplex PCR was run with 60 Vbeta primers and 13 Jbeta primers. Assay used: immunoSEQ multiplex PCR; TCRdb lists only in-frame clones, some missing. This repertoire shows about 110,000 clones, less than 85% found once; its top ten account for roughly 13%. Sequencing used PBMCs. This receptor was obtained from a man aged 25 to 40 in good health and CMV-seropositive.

The CDR3 DNA sequence: TGTGCCAGCAGCGCCGGGCTTACAGGGGTTGAAAAACTGTTTTTT. Its protein is CASSAGLTGVEKLFF. The V gene is TRBV11-1, the J gene TRBJ1-4, with 7 bases matching TRBD1. Germline trimming cut 5 bases from V and 7 bases from J; bases unmatched to any gene: 10. This CDR3 contains 15 residues. From germline, CDR1 is SGHAT and CDR2 FQDESV (reference sequence).